The 25 T cell receptor beta chains below all came from one sample that was sequenced in a study of blood T cell repertoires in COVID-19. Clones were sequenced by immunoSEQ multiplex PCR, and TCRdb holds only the in-frame ones, with some missing. This table holds 60,000 to 85,000 clones, roughly 80% found once. The sequencing sample was made of peripheral blood. These receptors were taken from a woman in her sixties or seventies with acute or convalescent COVID-19.

This clone has just one count. The gene calls are TRBV19 and TRBJ1-2; 7 bases match TRBD1. The CDR3 runs 16 residues. V lost 3 bases to trimming and J lost 2 bases; unmatched junction nucleotides: 9. Germline V lookup: CDR1 LNHDA, CDR2 SQIVND (reference sequence). In DNA form, the CDR3 reads TGTGCCAGTAGTATGATCGGACAGGTGAAAAACTATGGCTACACCTTC. Translating gives CASSMIGQVKNYGYTF.

The J gene is TRBJ2-6, the V gene TRBV19, with 8 positions matching TRBD1. With 5 bases clipped from V and 0 bases from J, the junction kept 6 bases outside the gene matches. CDR1 is LNHDA, CDR2 SQIVND, per germline (reference sequence). The CDR3 has 17 residues. The CDR3 spells CASSLRTGNSGANVLTF. The DNA for the CDR3 is TGTGCCAGTAGTCTTCGGACAGGGAACTCTGGGGCCAACGTCCTGACTTTC.

The chain combines TRBV7-8 with TRBJ1-1, with TRBD1 matching 11 bases. J lost 8 bases, V lost 5 bases, and 10 bases had no gene match. CDR1 is SGHVS, CDR2 FQNEAQ, per germline. The CDR3 consists of 15 residues. The chain's CDR3 is CASSAGTGGQGEAFF. DNA for the CDR3: TGTGCCAGCAGCGCCGGGACAGGGGGACAAGGAGAAGCTTTCTTT.

The rearrangement links TRBV6-6 to TRBJ2-7; a weak D match, TRBD1 (7 bases). The CDR3 totals 16 residues. CDR1 and CDR2 (germline): MNHNY, SVGAGI (reference sequence). Trimming pared 6 bases from V and 2 bases from J, leaving 20 bases between. CDR3 DNA sequence: TGTGCCAGCAGCCCAAACCAGGGGGGCTACGCCTACGAGCAGTACGTC. Its translation is CASSPNQGGYAYEQYV.

In regard to this clone: One end of the junction does not line up with germline, which may come from a read error. The gene calls are TRBV7-7 and TRBJ2-2; TRBD1 aligns across 7 bases. The CDR3 has 16 residues. CDR1 is SSHAT and CDR2 is FNYEAQ in the germline V gene (reference sequence). The CDR3 here is CASSLEVPGGTGELFF. For the CDR3, the DNA is TGTGCTAGCAGCTTAGAGGTCCCAGGGGGCACCGGGGAGCTGTTTTTT.

The J gene is TRBJ1-2, the V gene TRBV7-9, with D tentatively TRBD1 (6 bases). The CDR3 has 15 residues. V gave up 3 bases and J gave up 4 bases, with 15 bases separating them. Germline-derived CDR1 and CDR2 are SEHNR and FQNEAQ (reference sequence). CDR3 nucleotide sequence: TGTGCCAGCAGCTTCGGGGGGGCTAAGTCCTATGGCTACACCTTC. Translating gives CASSFGGAKSYGYTF.

The chain is built from TRBV7-9 and TRBJ2-5, with D tentatively TRBD2 (6 bases). The germline gives CDR1 SEHNR, CDR2 FQNEAQ (reference sequence). The CDR3 totals 15 residues. V lost 2 bases, J lost 1 base, and 11 bases lay in between. The CDR3 DNA sequence: TGTGCCAGCAGCTTACCACGGACTACCCAAGAGACCCAGTACTTC. The encoded protein is CASSLPRTTQETQYF.

The chain carries TRBV29-1 and TRBJ2-2; 8 positions agree with TRBD2. The CDR3 extends over 15 amino acids. Trimming took 4 bases from V and 1 from J; bases not matched to a gene: 5. Germline loops: CDR1 SQVTM, CDR2 ANQGSEA. Here the CDR3 DNA reads TGCAGCGTTGTCCCCGGGGGGGAGAACACCGGGGAGCTGTTTTTT. This gives the protein CSVVPGGENTGELFF.

In DNA, the CDR3 is TGTGCCAGCAGTTTTTCCAGGGTGAACACCGGGGAGCTGTTTTTT. It codes for CASSFSRVNTGELFF. The chain links TRBV28 to TRBJ2-2; a possible D gene is TRBD1 (5 bases). The germline V gene encodes CDR1 MDHEN and CDR2 SYDVKM. CDR3 length: 15 amino acids. Trimming cost V 3 bases and J 1 base, with 9 bases left between them.

The chain employs TRBV11-2 and TRBJ2-2, with TRBD2 as a possible D gene (5 bases). The CDR3 length is 16 residues. With 0 bases removed from V and 4 bases from J, the gap between germline ends came to 12 bases. The germline V gene encodes CDR1 SGHAT and CDR2 FQNNGV. Here the CDR3 DNA reads TGTGCCAGCAGCTTAGACCCCCGAGGGTTCACCGGGGAGCTGTTTTTT. This gives the protein CASSLDPRGFTGELFF.

This sequence joins TRBV6-4 and TRBJ1-2, with 8 bases aligning to TRBD1. With V trimmed by 7 bases and J by 4 bases, 20 bases remained unmatched. Germline CDR1 reads MRHNA; CDR2 reads SNTAGT. The CDR3 is 18 amino acids. CDR3 sequence reads: CASNLTGDFVSDRYGYTF. The CDR3, as DNA: TGTGCCAGCAACCTGACAGGGGACTTCGTATCAGACCGCTATGGCTACACCTTC.

This rearrangement joins TRBV18 to TRBJ2-3, with 9 bases that match TRBD1. Trimming removed 3 bases from V and 4 bases from J; junction bases left unmatched: 8. The CDR3 is 16 amino acids. The germline CDR1 and CDR2 sequences are KGHSH and LQKENI. The CDR3 sequence is CASSPGQGMKADTQYF. CDR3 DNA: TGTGCCAGCTCACCGGGACAGGGTATGAAGGCAGATACGCAGTATTTT.

The rearrangement joins TRBV20-1 to TRBJ2-7, with D possibly matching TRBD1 (5 bases). The V gene lost 3 bases and the J gene lost 3 bases, with 15 bases spanning the gap. In germline, CDR1 is DFQATT, CDR2 SNEGSKA (reference sequence). The CDR3 extends over 14 amino acids. The DNA for the CDR3 is TGCAGTGCTAGTCCAGGGCAGGGAAACTACGAGCAGTACTTC. It translates to CSASPGQGNYEQYF.

This clone appeared a few times. The rearrangement uses TRBV15 and TRBJ1-1; tentative D call: TRBD1 (6 bases). Germline loops: CDR1 LNHNV, CDR2 YYDKDF (reference sequence). V was pared by 6 bases and J by 4 bases, with 9 bases between. CDR3 length equals 12 residues. This CDR3 reads CATRTGGTEAFF. The CDR3 region has the DNA TGTGCCACCAGGACAGGTGGCACTGAAGCTTTCTTT.

V usage is TRBV24-1 and J usage is TRBJ2-4, with D unresolved. CDR3 length: 12 amino acids. CDR1 KGHDR and CDR2 SFDVKD come from the germline V gene. With 5 bases removed from V and 6 bases from J, the gap between germline ends came to 7 bases. In nucleotides, the CDR3 is TGTGCCACCAGTGGCAGATCAAACATTCAGTACTTC. This sequence encodes CATSGRSNIQYF.

A few counts support this clone. This CDR3 reads CASSFADRGSYEQYF. The CDR3 region has the DNA TGTGCCAGCAGCTTTGCGGACAGGGGTTCCTACGAGCAGTACTTC. The chain carries TRBV7-2 and TRBJ2-7; 9 bases are shared with TRBD1. The CDR3 spans 15 residues. CDR1 and CDR2 from the germline V gene are SGHTA and FQGNSA. The ends lost 3 bases at V and 1 base at J; junction bases unmatched: 4.

J is TRBJ1-3 and V is TRBV5-1, with D possibly TRBD1 on 6 matching bases. Germline values: CDR1 SGHRS, CDR2 YFSETQ. V was cut by 0 bases and J by 2 bases, with 12 bases left in between. This CDR3 has 16 residues. The CDR3 DNA is TGCGCCAGCAGCTTGGCCGCCGGGACAACTGGAAACACCATATATTTT. Its translation is CASSLAAGTTGNTIYF.

This chain connects TRBV6-4 to TRBJ2-1; D gene uncertain. Germline V gene lookup returns CDR1 MRHNA and CDR2 SNTAGT. The CDR3 is 13 amino acids. Deletions cut 6 bases from V and 3 bases from J, with 9 bases between. The CDR3 sequence: CASSSTIYNEQFF. The CDR3 DNA follows: TGTGCCAGCAGCTCGACAATCTACAATGAGCAGTTCTTC.

This CDR3 reads CASSLVSLRDRDGEQYF. CDR3 bases: TGTGCCAGCAGCTTAGTATCGCTCCGGGACAGGGATGGAGAGCAGTACTTC. V is TRBV11-2 and J is TRBJ2-7; 9 positions agree with TRBD1. V lost 1 base and J lost 7; bases outside the gene matches: 14. Per germline, CDR1 SGHAT and CDR2 FQNNGV. This CDR3 has 17 amino acids.

The chain couples TRBV5-1 to TRBJ2-3; no reliable D call. The germline gives CDR1 SGHRS, CDR2 YFSETQ. The CDR3 consists of 12 residues. V lost 4 bases and J lost 3, with 6 bases in between. CDR3 loop: CASSPETDTQYF. CDR3 sequence (DNA): TGCGCCAGCAGCCCCGAGACAGATACGCAGTATTTT.

This clone was seen many times. V gene TRBV29-1 combines with J gene TRBJ2-2; D gene ambiguous. Trimming took 7 bases from V and 4 from J, leaving 19 bases between them. CDR1 is SQVTM, CDR2 ANQGSEA, per germline. The CDR3 covers 15 residues. Written as DNA, the CDR3 is TGCAGCGCCCGCTTGGGCGTCGGTGGCACCGGGGAGCTGTTTTTT. This encodes CSARLGVGGTGELFF.

This clone was observed a few times. This rearrangement joins TRBV27 to TRBJ2-7, with a tentative D call TRBD1 (5 bases). Germline V gene data show CDR1 as MNHEY and CDR2 as SMNVEV (reference sequence). The CDR3 consists of 15 residues. With 5 bases removed from V and 0 bases from J, the gap between germline ends came to 14 bases. The CDR3 DNA follows: TGTGCCAGCAGTGCTCAGGGTGATGGCTCCTACGAGCAGTACTTC. Translating it yields CASSAQGDGSYEQYF.

The chain is built from TRBV29-1 and TRBJ2-5; 11 positions match TRBD2. The CDR3 sequence is 16 residues long. The V gene end was trimmed by 4 bases and the J gene end by 5 bases; junction bases not matched to a gene: 12. Per the germline V gene, CDR1 is SQVTM and CDR2 is ANQGSEA. The CDR3 region has the DNA TGCAGCGTTGCCCTCGACTTAGCGGGGGGGCGGGAGACCCAGTACTTC. Protein: CSVALDLAGGRETQYF. Combining the CDR3 with reference TRBV29-1 and TRBJ2-5 gives the whole variable domain SAVISQKPSRDICQRGTSLTIQCQVDSQVTMMFWYRQQPGQSLTLIATANQGSEATYESGFVIDKFPISRPNLTFSTLTVSNMSPEDSSIYLCSVALDLAGGRETQYFGPGTRLLVL.

The chain carries TRBV2 and TRBJ1-4; 8 positions match TRBD1. The CDR3 loop spans 14 amino acids. With 2 bases clipped from V and 8 bases from J, the junction kept 4 bases outside the gene matches. Per germline, CDR1 SNHLY and CDR2 FYNNEI. CDR3 nucleotides: TGTGCCAGCAGTGAATGGACAGGGAAGGAAAAACTGTTTTTT. This encodes CASSEWTGKEKLFF. Combining the CDR3 with reference TRBV2 and TRBJ1-4 gives the whole variable domain EPEVTQTPSHQVTQMGQEVILRCVPISNHLYFYWYRQILGQKVEFLVSFYNNEISEKSEIFDDQFSVERPDGSNFTLKIRSTKLEDSAMYFCASSEWTGKEKLFFGSGTQLSVL.

The chain uses TRBV5-1 and TRBJ1-4; TRBD1 aligns across 8 bases. The CDR3 has 14 residues. J lost 13 bases, V lost 0 bases, and 8 bases had no gene match. Germline V gene data show CDR1 as SGHRS and CDR2 as YFSETQ. CDR3 loop: CASSLGTRDRPLFF. The DNA of the CDR3 is TGCGCCAGCAGCTTGGGTACTCGGGACAGGCCACTGTTTTTT.